The 31 T cell receptor beta chains in this list originate from one sample, sequenced in a study of blood T cell repertoires in COVID-19. Data came from immunoSEQ multiplex PCR; TCRdb stores just in-frame clones and leaves some out. In the table there are some 170,000 clones, over 75% of which are singletons. Source material: PBMCs or T cells enriched from blood (not recorded which). All receptors come from a human donor with acute COVID-19. The donor label of this sample is uncertain.

This clone was picked up one time. The V call is TRBV7-9, the J call TRBJ2-2; perhaps TRBD1 as D (6 bases). V lost 4 bases to trimming and J lost 2 bases, with 11 bases between them. Germline loops: CDR1 SEHNR, CDR2 FQNEAQ (reference sequence). The CDR3 extends over 15 amino acids. The chain's CDR3 is CASSWARGNTGELFF. CDR3 in DNA: TGTGCCAGCAGCTGGGCCAGGGGCAACACCGGGGAGCTGTTTTTT.

Note on this clone: The sample has other DNA sequences that encode this CDR3 too. The CDR3, as DNA: TGCGCCAGCAGTCCTGGACAGGGGGGGACAGATACGCAGTATTTT. As protein: CASSPGQGGTDTQYF. The chain uses TRBV5-1 and TRBJ2-3, with 10 bases identical to TRBD1. V dropped 5 bases and J dropped 3; count of bases not matched to a gene: 6. This CDR3 region has 15 residues. Germline V gene sequence: CDR1 SGHRS, CDR2 YFSETQ.

This chain links TRBV24-1 with TRBJ2-5, with D tentatively TRBD2 (7 bases). CDR1 and CDR2 from the germline V gene are KGHDR and SFDVKD. With 1 base removed from V and 4 bases from J, the gap between germline ends came to 18 bases. This CDR3 has 17 amino acids. The CDR3, as DNA: TGTGCCACCAGTGATTTAGGAGCAGGGGAGGGTGGAGAGACCCAGTACTTC. Translating gives CATSDLGAGEGGETQYF.

The genes are TRBV4-1 and TRBJ2-7, with a tentative D call TRBD2 (5 bases). Germline V CDR1 and CDR2: MGHRA, YSYEKL. There are 16 residues in the CDR3. The germline V and J ends were trimmed by 2 bases and 0 bases, with 14 bases remaining between them. For the CDR3, the DNA is TGCGCCAGCAGCCAACCAACGAGGAGGAGCTCCTACGAGCAGTACTTC. This encodes CASSQPTRRSSYEQYF.

The chain employs TRBV5-1 and TRBJ1-1; TRBD1 matches at 10 bases. The CDR3 length is 14 residues. Trimming cost V 0 bases and J 7 bases; bases outside gene matches: 3. Per the germline V gene, CDR1 is SGHRS and CDR2 is YFSETQ. The CDR3 sequence is CASSLGQGAVEAFF. Here the CDR3 DNA reads TGCGCCAGCAGCTTGGGACAGGGGGCCGTTGAAGCTTTCTTT.

This chain links TRBV11-2 with TRBJ2-7; the D gene is possibly TRBD1 (6 bases). Germline CDR1 SGHAT, CDR2 FQNNGV. Trimming shortened V by 1 base and J by 3 bases, and 13 bases separated the two germline ends. The CDR3 loop spans 15 amino acids. CDR3 DNA: TGTGCCAGCAGCTTAGCAGGGGTGGACCTCTACGAGCAGTACTTC. Translated, it gives CASSLAGVDLYEQYF.

The rearrangement joins TRBV29-1 to TRBJ1-1; 7 positions match TRBD1. Germline CDR1 reads SQVTM; CDR2 reads ANQGSEA. Trimming took 7 bases from V and 5 from J; bases not matched to a gene: 10. There are 13 residues in the CDR3. As DNA, the CDR3 is TGCAGCGGCTACCGGGACAGTGGAACTGAAGCTTTCTTT. Amino acids: CSGYRDSGTEAFF.

V usage is TRBV4-3 and J usage is TRBJ1-1; 8 bases map to TRBD1. CDR1 is LGHNA and CDR2 is YSLEER in the germline V gene. This CDR3 contains 15 residues. Germline trimming cut 4 bases from V and 4 bases from J; bases unmatched to any gene: 8. CDR3 amino acids: CASSLDRGGSTEAFF. The CDR3 bases are TGCGCCAGCAGCCTCGACAGGGGAGGGAGCACTGAAGCTTTCTTT.

In this sample, this clone turned up once. The V call is TRBV9, the J call TRBJ2-7; 11 bases line up with TRBD1. Germline values: CDR1 SGDLS, CDR2 YYNGEE. The CDR3 loop spans 17 amino acids. J gave up 2 bases and V 0 bases, and 7 bases lay outside the gene matches. The CDR3 region is CASSVGPGTGGAYEQYF. For the CDR3, the DNA is TGTGCCAGCAGCGTAGGTCCCGGGACAGGGGGAGCCTACGAGCAGTACTTC.

This chain links TRBV7-9 with TRBJ1-4; D call uncertain. This CDR3 contains 15 residues. In germline, CDR1 is SEHNR, CDR2 FQNEAQ (reference sequence). Deletions cut 6 bases from V and 8 bases from J, with 19 bases between. CDR3 protein: CASSSPGASNEKLFF. DNA of the CDR3: TGTGCCAGCAGTTCCCCGGGTGCCAGTAACGAAAAACTGTTTTTT.

This clone was counted once. This chain uses TRBV27 with TRBJ2-7, with a possible D match to TRBD2 (6 bases). Germline CDR1 reads MNHEY; CDR2 reads SMNVEV (reference sequence). V lost 4 bases and J lost 5, with 18 bases in between. This CDR3 contains 15 residues. The CDR3 bases are TGTGCCAGCAGTTGGTCGGGCGAGGGGAGGAACGAGCAGTACTTC. As protein: CASSWSGEGRNEQYF.

The gene calls are TRBV9 and TRBJ2-1; perhaps TRBD2 as D (7 bases). The V and J ends lost 3 bases and 9 bases respectively, with 22 bases between them. The CDR3 is 16 amino acids. Germline values: CDR1 SGDLS, CDR2 YYNGEE. The CDR3: CASSANGGALTGEQFF. In DNA, the CDR3 is TGTGCCAGCAGCGCTAATGGGGGGGCCCTAACCGGTGAGCAGTTCTTC.

V is TRBV5-6 and J is TRBJ2-2; TRBD2 might be the D (7 bases). Between the trimmed V and J ends, which lost 1 base and 2 bases, there was a span of 15 bases. Germline V CDR1 and CDR2: SGHDT, YYEEEE. The CDR3 extends over 17 amino acids. CDR3 region: CASSLKGGPDNTGELFF. The DNA for the CDR3 is TGTGCCAGCAGCTTGAAGGGGGGGCCGGATAACACCGGGGAGCTGTTTTTT.

This chain connects TRBV9 to TRBJ2-1; possibly TRBD2 for D (6 bases). In germline, CDR1 is SGDLS, CDR2 YYNGEE. This CDR3 is 14 amino acids long. V was clipped by 3 bases and J by 9 bases, with 16 bases between them. CDR3 amino acids: CASSADLVAAEQFF. In DNA form, the CDR3 reads TGTGCCAGCAGCGCGGACCTGGTAGCGGCTGAGCAGTTCTTC.

This chain connects TRBV24-1 to TRBJ2-1, with 9 bases that match TRBD1. The CDR3 contains 15 residues. Germline-derived CDR1 and CDR2 are KGHDR and SFDVKD. Trimming cost V 4 bases and J 4 bases; bases outside gene matches: 4. Written as DNA, the CDR3 is TGTGCCACCAGTGACACCGGGACAGGGTACAATGAGCAGTTCTTC. Its translation is CATSDTGTGYNEQFF.

This clone was seen once. V gene TRBV2 combines with J gene TRBJ1-5; 7 bases are shared with TRBD1. The germline V gene encodes CDR1 SNHLY and CDR2 FYNNEI. J was trimmed by 3 bases and V by 6 bases; bases with no gene match: 8. The CDR3 spans 15 residues. CDR3 coding DNA: TGTGCCAGCAGGGCAGGGGGAGCGAACAATCAGCCCCAGCATTTT. Amino acids: CASRAGGANNQPQHF. Filled out from reference TRBV2 and TRBJ1-5, the complete variable domain reads EPEVTQTPSHQVTQMGQEVILRCVPISNHLYFYWYRQILGQKVEFLVSFYNNEISEKSEIFDDQFSVERPDGSNFTLKIRSTKLEDSAMYFCASRAGGANNQPQHFGDGTRLSIL.

This clone was counted between two and nine times. The V gene is TRBV10-1, the J gene TRBJ1-1; D uncertain. The CDR3 totals 11 residues. Trimming removed 6 bases from V and 6 bases from J, with 8 bases in between. The germline gives CDR1 WNHNN, CDR2 SYGVQD (reference sequence). The CDR3: CASRPGAEAFF. DNA of the CDR3: TGCGCCAGCAGACCCGGGGCTGAAGCTTTCTTT.

V is TRBV4-2 and J is TRBJ2-5; TRBD1 agrees at 7 bases. CDR3 length equals 17 residues. Trimming cost V 0 bases and J 4 bases; bases outside gene matches: 11. CDR1 is LGHNA and CDR2 is YNFKEQ in the germline V gene. The CDR3 DNA sequence: TGTGCCAGCAGCCAAGATCGGACAGGTCAACGGGGAGAGACCCAGTACTTC. As protein: CASSQDRTGQRGETQYF.

For this clone: In the same sample, other DNA sequences code for this CDR3. The chain links TRBV30 to TRBJ1-1; perhaps TRBD1 as D (5 bases). The length of the CDR3 is 12 residues. The germline CDR1 and CDR2 sequences are GTSNPN and SVGIG (reference sequence). Trimming pared 2 bases from V and 5 bases from J, leaving 9 bases between. CDR3 residues: CAWSRGWTEAFF. CDR3 sequence (DNA): TGTGCCTGGAGTCGGGGGTGGACTGAAGCTTTCTTT.

The CDR3: CASSQGQGAGDTQYF. CDR3 in DNA: TGTGCCAGCAGCCAAGGGCAGGGGGCCGGAGATACGCAGTATTTT. This chain links TRBV3-1 (or the pseudogene TRBV3-2) with TRBJ2-3; TRBD1 matches at 8 bases. Trimming removed 1 base from V and 5 bases from J; junction bases left unmatched: 5. CDR1 and CDR2 from the germline V gene are LGHDT and YNNKEL (reference sequence). The CDR3 runs to 15 residues.

The chain links TRBV7-2 to TRBJ2-3, with a tentative D call TRBD1 (5 bases). V lost 0 bases, J lost 6 bases, and 7 bases lay in between. Germline CDR1 SGHTA, CDR2 FQGNSA. CDR3 length equals 13 residues. The CDR3 spells CASSLAGRDTQYF. The CDR3 region has the DNA TGTGCCAGCAGCTTAGCGGGGCGGGATACGCAGTATTTT.

This clone was detected only a few times. The V call is TRBV7-9, the J call TRBJ2-2; TRBD1 matches at 7 bases. This CDR3 has 15 amino acids. V trimming: 6 bases; J trimming: 5 bases; junction bases outside the gene matches: 9. CDR1 is SEHNR and CDR2 is FQNEAQ in the germline V gene (reference sequence). CDR3 nucleotides: TGTGCCAGCAGTTATACAGGGGAGTCGACCGGGGAGCTGTTTTTT. It yields the protein CASSYTGESTGELFF.

The V call is TRBV5-4, the J call TRBJ1-1; 8 positions agree with TRBD1. Germline trimming cut 3 bases from V and 0 bases from J; bases unmatched to any gene: 16. CDR1 and CDR2 from the germline V gene are SGHNT and YYREEE (reference sequence). The length of the CDR3 is 19 residues. CDR3 residues: CASSSPFRGREKMNTEAFF. The DNA of the CDR3 is TGTGCCAGCAGCTCCCCGTTCAGGGGGCGTGAGAAAATGAACACTGAAGCTTTCTTT.

This clone was seen a handful of times. The V gene is TRBV2, the J gene TRBJ1-1; 8 bases map to TRBD1. Germline V CDR1 and CDR2: SNHLY, FYNNEI. This CDR3 region has 16 residues. J gave up 0 bases and V 9 bases, and 12 bases lay outside the gene matches. CDR3 nucleotides: TGTGCCAGATTAGGTGGACAGGGAGACATGAACACTGAAGCTTTCTTT. Translated, it gives CARLGGQGDMNTEAFF.

The chain joins TRBV18 to TRBJ1-1; possible D gene TRBD1, 6 bases. Germline CDR1 KGHSH, CDR2 LQKENI. V lost 1 base, J lost 1 base, and 19 bases lay in between. The CDR3 contains 18 residues. The CDR3 protein is CASSPRSAVKGENTEAFF. DNA of the CDR3: TGTGCCAGCTCACCACGATCGGCGGTAAAGGGGGAGAACACTGAAGCTTTCTTT. The full variable domain, its missing parts supplied by reference TRBV18 and TRBJ1-1, is NAGVMQNPRHLVRRRGQEARLRCSPMKGHSHVYWYRQLPEEGLKFMVYLQKENIIDESGMPKERFSAEFPKEGPSILRIQQVVRGDSAAYFCASSPRSAVKGENTEAFFGQGTRLTVV.

This chain joins TRBV5-1 and TRBJ1-5, with TRBD1 matching 8 bases. This CDR3 is 14 amino acids long. V was clipped by 4 bases and J by 2 bases; unmatched bases: 2. CDR1 is SGHRS, CDR2 YFSETQ, per germline. The CDR3 DNA reads as TGCGCCAGCAGCCGGACAGGGCGCAATCAGCCCCAGCATTTT. Amino acids: CASSRTGRNQPQHF.

In its sample, this clone was seen once. The V call is TRBV13, the J call TRBJ1-3; perhaps TRBD1 as D (5 bases). CDR3 length: 12 amino acids. V was trimmed by 8 bases and J by 1 base, leaving 6 bases between them. CDR1 and CDR2 from the germline V gene are PRHDT and FYEKMQ (reference sequence). DNA of the CDR3: TGTGCCAGCCAGGGTTCTGGAAACACCATATATTTT. Encoded protein: CASQGSGNTIYF.

This sequence joins TRBV5-1 and TRBJ1-5; no clear D gene. CDR1 and CDR2 (germline): SGHRS, YFSETQ. The CDR3 extends over 14 amino acids. Trimming cost V 0 bases and J 3 bases, with 7 bases left between them. DNA of the CDR3: TGCGCCAGCAGCTTGGACTATTCCAATCAGCCCCAGCATTTT. Translating it yields CASSLDYSNQPQHF. Full variable domain (outside the CDR3, taken from reference TRBV5-1 and TRBJ1-5): KAGVTQTPRYLIKTRGQQVTLSCSPISGHRSVSWYQQTPGQGLQFLFEYFSETQRNKGNFPGRFSGRQFSNSRSEMNVSTLELGDSALYLCASSLDYSNQPQHFGDGTRLSIL.

The rearrangement uses TRBV30 and TRBJ2-7, with 8 bases fitting TRBD2. Germline loops: CDR1 GTSNPN, CDR2 SVGIG (reference sequence). This CDR3 comprises 14 residues. The chain's CDR3 is CVAVGLAGAYEQYF. The DNA of the CDR3 is TGTGTCGCGGTTGGGCTAGCGGGCGCTTACGAGCAGTACTTC.

V gene TRBV30 combines with J gene TRBJ2-7; tentatively, D is TRBD2 (5 bases). V was clipped by 5 bases and J by 2 bases, with 16 bases between them. CDR3 size: 14 residues. The V gene's germline CDR1 is GTSNPN and CDR2 SVGIG (reference sequence). CDR3 sequence (DNA): TGTGCCTGGGGTTTCGGGCGGGCCCCCTACGAGCAGTACTTC. Protein sequence: CAWGFGRAPYEQYF.

The chain carries TRBV5-1 and TRBJ1-3; 8 bases match TRBD1. V dropped 4 bases and J dropped 4; count of bases not matched to a gene: 7. The CDR3 totals 15 residues. Looked up from germline, CDR1 is SGHRS and CDR2 is YFSETQ. Here the CDR3 DNA reads TGCGCCAGCAGCGTACAGGGGGGCGCGGGAAACACCATATATTTT. It codes for CASSVQGGAGNTIYF.